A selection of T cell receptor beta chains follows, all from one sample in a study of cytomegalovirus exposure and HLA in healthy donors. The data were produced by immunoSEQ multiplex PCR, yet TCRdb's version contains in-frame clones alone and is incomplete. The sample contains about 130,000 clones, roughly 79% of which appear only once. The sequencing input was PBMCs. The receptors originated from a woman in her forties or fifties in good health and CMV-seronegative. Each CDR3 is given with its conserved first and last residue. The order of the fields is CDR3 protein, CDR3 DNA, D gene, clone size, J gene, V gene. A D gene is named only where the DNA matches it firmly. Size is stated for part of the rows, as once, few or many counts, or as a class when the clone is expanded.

CASREASGANEQFF | TGTGCCAGCAGGGAAGCGTCAGGTGCCAATGAGCAGTTCTTC | NA | few | TRBJ2-1 | TRBV25-1
CASSLPTGNYEQYF | TGTGCCAGCAGCTTACCCACAGGGAATTACGAGCAGTACTTC | NA | NA | TRBJ2-7 | TRBV13
CASSIAPGTGGTGELFF | TGTGCCAGTAGTATAGCCCCCGGGACAGGAGGGACCGGGGAGCTGTTTTTT | TRBD1 | NA | TRBJ2-2 | TRBV19
CASSRDRLAKNIQYF | TGTGCCAGCAGCCGGGACAGGTTAGCCAAAAACATTCAGTACTTC | TRBD1 | few | TRBJ2-4 | TRBV6-5
CASSPWDRGDEQFF | TGCGCCAGCAGCCCCTGGGACAGGGGGGATGAGCAGTTCTTC | TRBD1 | NA | TRBJ2-1 | TRBV4-3
CASSPPGTDGNIQYF | TGTGCCAGCTCACCACCGGGGACAGATGGAAACATTCAGTACTTC | TRBD1 | NA | TRBJ2-4 | TRBV18
CASSRTGVANTGELFF | TGTGCCAGCAGCCGGACAGGGGTGGCCAACACCGGGGAGCTGTTTTTT | TRBD1 | NA | TRBJ2-2 | TRBV5-6
CASTRQGFQTQYF | TGTGCCAGCACCCGGCAGGGGTTCCAGACCCAGTACTTC | NA | NA | TRBJ2-5 | TRBV28
CASSLEDRLGNTIYF | TGTGCCAGCAGCCTAGAGGACAGGCTCGGAAACACCATATATTTT | TRBD1 | NA | TRBJ1-3 | TRBV7-9
CASSDPGLGSYGYTF | TGTGCCAGCAGTGACCCGGGGTTGGGGTCCTATGGCTACACCTTC | NA | NA | TRBJ1-2 | TRBV25-1
CASRGGGTDTQYF | TGCGCCAGCAGAGGCGGGGGCACAGATACGCAGTATTTT | NA | NA | TRBJ2-3 | TRBV5-1
CASSQVGGGVWDNEQFF | TGCGCCAGCAGCCAAGTTGGGGGGGGAGTCTGGGACAATGAGCAGTTCTTC | TRBD2 | NA | TRBJ2-1 | TRBV4-3
CASRPGTVGGYTF | TGTGCCAGCAGGCCCGGGACAGTCGGTGGCTACACCTTC | TRBD1 | NA | TRBJ1-2 | TRBV6-4
CASSQVQGTYEQYF | TGTGCCAGCAGCCAAGTTCAGGGGACCTACGAGCAGTACTTC | NA | few | TRBJ2-7 | TRBV14
CASSLFSVDTEAFF | TGTGCCAGCAGTTTATTCTCGGTGGACACTGAAGCTTTCTTT | NA | NA | TRBJ1-1 | TRBV27
CASSRRQGRNRGTDTQYF | TGTGCCAGCAGCCGACGACAGGGGCGAAACCGCGGTACAGATACGCAGTATTTT | TRBD1 | NA | TRBJ2-3 | TRBV7-2
CASSEDFAGESGTQYF | TGTGCCAGCAGTGAAGATTTTGCGGGAGAATCGGGTACGCAGTATTTT | TRBD2 | NA | TRBJ2-3 | TRBV25-1
CASTSGQGSYEQYF | TGTGCCAGCACCTCGGGACAGGGGTCCTACGAGCAGTACTTC | TRBD1 | NA | TRBJ2-7 | TRBV27
CASSPRQTQETQYF | TGTGCCAGCAGCCCCAGACAGACCCAAGAGACCCAGTACTTC | NA | NA | TRBJ2-5 | TRBV7-2
CASSSPSLNGETQYF | TGTGCCAGCAGCTCCCCTAGCCTCAACGGGGAGACCCAGTACTTC | NA | NA | TRBJ2-5 | TRBV7-6
CASNADRGFDIQYF | TGTGCCAGTAATGCCGACAGGGGGTTTGACATTCAGTACTTC | TRBD1 | NA | TRBJ2-4 | TRBV19
CASSFREGTGELFF | TGTGCCAGCAGTTTCAGGGAGGGGACCGGGGAGCTGTTTTTT | TRBD2 | once | TRBJ2-2 | TRBV27
CATSRGQGSYNEQFF | TGTGCCACCAGCAGAGGACAGGGAAGCTACAATGAGCAGTTCTTC | TRBD1 | NA | TRBJ2-1 | TRBV15
CASSSKTGMNTEAFF | TGTGCCAGCAGCTCCAAGACAGGGATGAACACTGAAGCTTTCTTT | TRBD1 | once | TRBJ1-1 | TRBV5-4
CASSQEATRGQETQYF | TGTGCCAGCAGCCAAGAAGCAACCCGGGGCCAAGAGACCCAGTACTTC | NA | NA | TRBJ2-5 | TRBV4-2
CASSGQGGNTEAFF | TGTGCCAGCAGCGGGCAGGGTGGAAACACTGAAGCTTTCTTT | NA | NA | TRBJ1-1 | TRBV9
CASSRGRGGNTEAFF | TGTGCCAGCTCAAGGGGGAGAGGAGGGAACACTGAAGCTTTCTTT | NA | NA | TRBJ1-1 | TRBV18
CASATGEYGYTF | TGCGCCAGCGCGACAGGGGAATATGGCTACACCTTC | TRBD1 | once | TRBJ1-2 | TRBV10-2
CASTQGTERAGELFF | TGTGCCAGCACCCAAGGGACAGAGCGAGCCGGGGAGCTGTTTTTT | TRBD1 | NA | TRBJ2-2 | TRBV6-1
CASSERTGGPYNEQFF | TGTGCCAGCAGTGAAAGGACAGGGGGTCCCTACAATGAGCAGTTCTTC | TRBD1 | NA | TRBJ2-1 | TRBV2
CASSSYRGDGYTF | TGTGCCAGCAGTTCATACAGGGGGGATGGCTACACCTTC | TRBD1 | NA | TRBJ1-2 | TRBV28
CASTPRRLIGVGGYTF | TGTGCCAGCACTCCGAGGAGGTTGATCGGGGTAGGTGGCTACACCTTC | NA | NA | TRBJ1-2 | TRBV11-2
CASSSRGQGTNQPQHF | TGTGCCAGCAGCTCAAGGGGACAGGGGACCAATCAGCCCCAGCATTTT | TRBD1 | NA | TRBJ1-5 | TRBV7-2
CASSPLTGGRGMSEAFF | TGTGCCAGCAGTCCCCTCACGGGGGGGCGTGGAATGTCTGAAGCTTTCTTT | NA | NA | TRBJ1-1 | TRBV28
CASSVTGDREPQHF | TGTGCCAGCAGCGTAACCGGAGATCGGGAGCCCCAGCATTTT | NA | NA | TRBJ1-5 | TRBV9
CSSSLGQGNDEQYF | TGTTCCAGCAGCCTAGGACAGGGGAATGACGAGCAGTACTTC | TRBD1 | NA | TRBJ2-7 | TRBV7-9
CSVEVVETSTDTQYF | TGCAGCGTTGAGGTCGTGGAGACTAGCACAGATACGCAGTATTTT | NA | NA | TRBJ2-3 | TRBV29-1
CASSLETGRGTEAFF | TGCGCCAGCAGCTTGGAGACAGGGAGAGGGACTGAAGCTTTCTTT | TRBD1 | NA | TRBJ1-1 | TRBV5-1
CASNLAGGIYEQYF | TGCGCCAGCAACCTGGCAGGGGGGATCTACGAGCAGTACTTC | NA | few | TRBJ2-7 | TRBV5-1
CASSLMTSGFDEQYF | TGTGCCAGCAGCTTGATGACTAGCGGGTTTGACGAGCAGTACTTC | TRBD2 | once | TRBJ2-7 | TRBV5-4
CASSLGGWQGATEAFF | TGTGCCAGCAGCTTAGGGGGATGGCAGGGGGCTACTGAAGCTTTCTTT | TRBD1 | NA | TRBJ1-1 | TRBV7-2
CASSQDQGYGYTF | TGCGCCAGCAGCCAAGATCAGGGCTACGGCTACACCTTC | NA | NA | TRBJ1-2 | TRBV4-3
CASSQDTSGSSEQFF | TGCGCCAGCAGCCAAGACACTAGCGGGAGCAGTGAGCAGTTCTTC | TRBD2 | few | TRBJ2-1 | TRBV4-3
CASSFTGKSGETQYF | TGTGCCAGCAGCTTTACTGGTAAAAGCGGGGAGACCCAGTACTTC | NA | NA | TRBJ2-5 | TRBV7-6
CAWSGDSGPYEQYF | TGTGCCTGGAGTGGAGATAGCGGTCCCTACGAGCAGTACTTC | NA | few | TRBJ2-7 | TRBV30
CASSLGQGVIEQYF | TGTGCCAGCAGTTTAGGACAGGGCGTAATCGAGCAGTACTTC | TRBD1 | NA | TRBJ2-7 | TRBV6-5
CAKRLGTGEKTQYF | TGTGCCAAGAGACTTGGGACAGGGGAAAAGACCCAGTACTTC | TRBD1 | NA | TRBJ2-5 | TRBV6-1
CASSWAPREDLVGELFF | TGTGCCAGCAGCTGGGCCCCGCGGGAGGATTTAGTCGGGGAGCTGTTTTTT | TRBD2 | NA | TRBJ2-2 | TRBV5-6
CASSLGLAPSTDTQYF | TGTGCCAGCAGCTTGGGACTAGCGCCTAGCACAGATACGCAGTATTTT | TRBD2 | NA | TRBJ2-3 | TRBV7-3
CAISDRANQPQHF | TGTGCCATCTCCGACAGGGCCAATCAGCCCCAGCATTTT | TRBD1 | few | TRBJ1-5 | TRBV6-1
CAWRGTGNTEAFF | TGTGCCTGGAGAGGAACAGGGAACACTGAAGCTTTCTTT | NA | NA | TRBJ1-1 | TRBV30
CASSFGVGSNYGYTF | TGTGCCAGCAGCTTCGGGGTCGGCAGTAACTATGGCTACACCTTC | NA | NA | TRBJ1-2 | TRBV7-6
CSAEEGYGYTF | TGCAGTGCTGAGGAGGGCTATGGCTACACCTTC | NA | once | TRBJ1-2 | TRBV20-1
CASSPEGLDNYEQYF | TGTGCCAGCAGTCCAGAGGGTCTTGACAACTACGAGCAGTACTTC | NA | once | TRBJ2-7 | TRBV6-6